The 9 T cell receptor beta chains below were found in one sample sequenced in a study of CD8+ T cells in alopecia areata. Reverse transcribed after extraction, RNA yielded cDNA as the sequencing template. This table comes from immunoSEQ multiplex PCR, and its TCRdb copy is limited to in-frame clones, with some not included. The sample carries under 130,000 clones, about nine tenths recorded once. Specified treatment: oral pan-JAK inhibitor, 5-10 mg twice daily. This specimen consisted of CD8+ T cells sorted from blood, obtained around week 34, from a patient treated with tofacitinib. The receptors shown here come from a human donor with alopecia areata.

The chain uses TRBV14 and TRBJ2-2; no clear D gene. This CDR3 region has 16 residues. From germline, CDR1 is SGHDN and CDR2 FVKESK. V lost 0 bases, J lost 4 bases, and 12 bases lay in between. Here the CDR3 DNA reads TGTGCCAGCAGCCAAGATGGCGCAGGCCCCACCGGGGAGCTGTTTTTT. Its translation: CASSQDGAGPTGELFF.

The rearrangement joins TRBV27 to TRBJ1-1, with D hard to call. Germline loops: CDR1 MNHEY, CDR2 SMNVEV (reference sequence). This CDR3 spans 13 amino acids. The V end lost 3 bases, the J end lost 1 base, and 6 bases lay between the germline ends. CDR3 sequence: CASSFGWNTEAFF. The CDR3 DNA sequence: TGTGCCAGCAGTTTTGGATGGAACACTGAAGCTTTCTTT.

Only a few counts were recorded for this clone. This rearrangement joins TRBV7-9 to TRBJ2-3; D is unclear. Germline V lookup: CDR1 SEHNR, CDR2 FQNEAQ (reference sequence). Trimming left V 0 bases short and J 4 bases short, with 11 bases between. This CDR3 comprises 15 residues. Written as DNA, the CDR3 is TGTGCCAGCAGCTTAGCGGCTCCAGACGCAGATACGCAGTATTTT. As protein: CASSLAAPDADTQYF.

This clone was detected only once. V is TRBV9 and J is TRBJ2-1, with TRBD2 matching over 10 bases. The germline gives CDR1 SGDLS, CDR2 YYNGEE. CDR3 length: 16 residues. V lost 4 bases and J lost 8; bases outside the gene matches: 12. The DNA of the CDR3 is TGTGCCAGCAGCACACAGCTGGCTAGCGGGAGAGATGAGCAGTTCTTC. Amino acid sequence: CASSTQLASGRDEQFF.

The chain uses TRBV30 and TRBJ1-2; D unclear. Germline CDR1 reads GTSNPN; CDR2 reads SVGIG (reference sequence). V lost 1 base to trimming and J lost 2 bases, with 11 bases between them. The CDR3 is 14 amino acids. This chain's CDR3 is CAWSAEFPNYGYTF. In DNA, the CDR3 is TGTGCCTGGAGTGCCGAGTTCCCAAACTATGGCTACACCTTC.

Only one count was recorded for this clone. The chain employs TRBV27 and TRBJ2-7, with unresolved D. The CDR3 runs to 12 residues. The germline CDR1 and CDR2 sequences are MNHEY and SMNVEV (reference sequence). V was shortened by 10 bases and J by 2 bases, with 12 bases between the two germline ends. The CDR3 nucleotides read TGTGCCACCCGGCGTGGGACCTACGAGCAGTACTTC. Encoded protein: CATRRGTYEQYF.

The chain joins TRBV6-1 to TRBJ2-1; the match to TRBD1 covers 9 bases. The CDR3 runs 16 residues. Per germline, CDR1 MNHNS and CDR2 SASEGT. V gave up 0 bases and J gave up 5 bases; unmatched junction bases: 5. CDR3: CASSEALGDRDNEQFF. The CDR3 nucleotides are TGTGCCAGCAGTGAAGCGCTAGGGGACAGGGACAATGAGCAGTTCTTC.

The V gene is TRBV13, the J gene TRBJ1-1; no reliable D call. V was shortened by 5 bases and J by 0 bases, with 19 bases between the two germline ends. The CDR3 sequence is 17 residues long. Germline CDR1 PRHDT, CDR2 FYEKMQ (reference sequence). CDR3: CASSPPVYGILNTEAFF. The CDR3 DNA reads as TGTGCCAGCAGCCCCCCCGTTTACGGAATTTTGAACACTGAAGCTTTCTTT.

The V gene is TRBV10-3, the J gene TRBJ2-7; 8 nucleotides align to TRBD1. CDR1 is ENHRY and CDR2 is SYGVKD in the germline V gene. The trim removed 7 bases at V and 4 bases at J, leaving 15 bases unmatched. CDR3 size: 16 residues. The CDR3 is CAIMGQERGVSYEQYF. CDR3 DNA: TGTGCCATCATGGGACAGGAAAGGGGGGTGAGTTACGAGCAGTACTTC.